This TCR beta chain was captured in a study of shared clonotypes between healthy human individuals. Study-level information: The study used three CD4 naive, three CD4 memory, two CD8 naive and one CD8 memory plate per donor.

The data were produced by immunoSEQ multiplex PCR, yet TCRdb's version contains in-frame clones alone and is incomplete. The table records 2 million to 3 million clones, 90% to 95% of them present only once. With regard to this clone: The antigen remains unidentified. Additional DNA sequences in this sample encode the identical CDR3.

All donors qualified as healthy HIV-negative adults and had experienced no recent acute infections or vaccinations. General study findings and limits: Lower generation probabilities were found for non-shared clonotypes than for those shared by all four donors.

CDR3 length: 14 residues. The V end lost 1 base, the J end lost 4 bases, and 11 bases lay between the germline ends. Germline V gene data show CDR1 as SGHTA and CDR2 as FQGNSA. The sample was naive CD4+ T cells sorted from blood. Subset reported: CD45RA+ positively selected. The source of this sequence is a man aged 18 to 29 in good health. This chain uses TRBV7-2 with TRBJ2-7, with D perhaps matching TRBD1 (5 bases). CDR3 sequence reads: CASSLGTTAYEQYF. Written as DNA, the CDR3 is TGTGCCAGCAGCTTAGGGACAACAGCTTACGAGCAGTACTTC.